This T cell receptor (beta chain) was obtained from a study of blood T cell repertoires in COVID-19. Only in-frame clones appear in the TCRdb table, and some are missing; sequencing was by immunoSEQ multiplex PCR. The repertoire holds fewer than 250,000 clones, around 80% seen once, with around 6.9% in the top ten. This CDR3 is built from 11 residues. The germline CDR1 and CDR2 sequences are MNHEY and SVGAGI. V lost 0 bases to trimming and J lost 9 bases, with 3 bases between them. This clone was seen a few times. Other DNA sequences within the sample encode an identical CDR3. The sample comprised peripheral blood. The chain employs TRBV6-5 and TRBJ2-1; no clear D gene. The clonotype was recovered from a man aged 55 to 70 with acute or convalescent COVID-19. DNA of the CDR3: TGTGCCAGCAGTTACTCGCGTGAGCAGTTCTTC. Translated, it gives CASSYSREQFF.